These 18 T cell receptor beta chains were all obtained from the same sample, sequenced in a study of blood T cells in healthy people across ages (dated by TCRdb to 2013 to 2016). Libraries came from 5' RACE. TCRdb lists the instrument as Illumina HiSeq 2500. The second PCR ran for roughly 7 to 11 cycles and used a J-beta primer mix along with a sample-barcoded 5' primer. The public reads were reprocessed in TCRdb via fastp at Q25 and MiXCR, keeping in-frame beta chains. Rows are unified per CDR3 protein, each entry keeping the most common DNA and genes. Within this sample are approximately 780,000 distinct CDR3 sequences, with around a quarter of them counted one time only. The ten largest make up around 3% of the sample. These data were likewise used in another study, on T cells of mothers and their children.

The specimen was blood. The receptor set was obtained from a boy under 18 in good health.

This clonotype occurred a few times. This chain uses TRBV29-1 with TRBJ2-5, with no clear D. CDR3 length: 11 amino acids. CDR1 and CDR2 (germline): SQVTM, ANQGSEA. V was cut by 6 bases and J by 5 bases, with 10 bases left in between. CDR3 region: CSVIGVETQYF. CDR3 sequence (DNA): TGCAGCGTAATTGGGGTGGAGACCCAGTACTTC.

This clonotype has a handful of counts. The rearrangement links TRBV27 to TRBJ1-2; a weak D match, TRBD1 (5 bases). The CDR3 loop spans 12 amino acids. Trimming removed 10 bases at V and 5 bases at J, with 14 bases between. Germline V lookup: CDR1 MNHEY, CDR2 SMNVEV (reference sequence). This chain's CDR3 is CATSSKGYGYTF. The CDR3 DNA follows: TGTGCCACTTCAAGTAAGGGGTATGGCTACACCTTC.

This chain connects TRBV6-2 or TRBV6-3 to TRBJ2-3; possible D gene TRBD2, 7 bases. The ends were cut back, 8 bases at V and 4 bases at J, with 16 bases in the middle. From germline, CDR1 is MNHEY and CDR2 SVGEGT. CDR3 size: 14 residues. The CDR3 reads CASPLGGGPDTQYF. CDR3 bases: TGTGCCAGCCCCTTGGGGGGGGGCCCAGATACGCAGTATTTT.

The V call is TRBV7-2, the J call TRBJ1-5; D is undetermined. V was clipped by 1 base and J by 1 base, with 5 bases between them. The CDR3 extends over 14 amino acids. Germline loops: CDR1 SGHTA, CDR2 FQGNSA. CDR3 nucleotide sequence: TGTGCCAGCAGCTTAGTTCAGAGCAATCAGCCCCAGCATTTT. It is translated as CASSLVQSNQPQHF. Combining the CDR3 with reference TRBV7-2 and TRBJ1-5 gives the whole variable domain GAGVSQSPSNKVTEKGKDVELRCDPISGHTALYWYRQSLGQGLEFLIYFQGNSAPDKSGLPSDRFSAERTGGSVSTLTIQRTQQEDSAVYLCASSLVQSNQPQHFGDGTRLSIL.

This clonotype turned up a few times. The chain uses TRBV5-6 and TRBJ1-2; D is unclear. Germline values: CDR1 SGHDT, CDR2 YYEEEE. The CDR3 is made up of 14 amino acids. Trimming shortened V by 1 base and J by 1 base, and 8 bases separated the two germline ends. This chain's CDR3 is CASSLMLDNYGYTF. CDR3 DNA: TGTGCCAGCAGCTTGATGCTCGATAACTATGGCTACACCTTC. Full variable domain (rest looked up from reference TRBV5-6 and TRBJ1-2): DAGVTQSPTHLIKTRGQQVTLRCSPKSGHDTVSWYQQALGQGPQFIFQYYEEEERQRGNFPDRFSGHQFPNYSSELNVNALLLGDSALYLCASSLMLDNYGYTFGSGTRLTVV.

This clonotype was found a few times. The chain combines TRBV5-1 with TRBJ1-1; D remains ambiguous. The germline V gene encodes CDR1 SGHRS and CDR2 YFSETQ. This CDR3 is built from 14 residues. Trimming pared 0 bases from V and 4 bases from J, leaving 10 bases between. CDR3 DNA: TGCGCCAGCAGCTTGGAGTCGCGGGGCACTGAAGCTTTCTTT. Its translation is CASSLESRGTEAFF.

CDR3 DNA: TGTGCCAGCAGTTCTCTGGACAGATCTAACTATGGCTACACCTTC. Translated: CASSSLDRSNYGYTF. This chain links TRBV12-3 or TRBV12-4 with TRBJ1-2; weak D call: TRBD1 (6 bases). The CDR3 spans 15 residues. Trimming cost V 4 bases and J 0 bases, with 12 bases left between them.

The chain carries TRBV29-1 and TRBJ1-1, with D possibly matching TRBD1 (6 bases). The CDR3 loop spans 14 amino acids. Germline CDR1 reads SQVTM; CDR2 reads ANQGSEA. V was trimmed by 1 base and J by 7 bases, leaving 16 bases between them. The DNA of the CDR3 is TGCAGCGTTGAAGGGCGCGCGGGACATCGTGAAGCTTTCTTT. It yields the protein CSVEGRAGHREAFF.

This clonotype was observed a few times. V and J are TRBV18 and TRBJ2-5; no definite D call. CDR3 length: 11 residues. Germline V gives CDR1 KGHSH, CDR2 LQKENI. Trimming pared 7 bases from V and 5 bases from J, leaving 8 bases between. As DNA, the CDR3 is TGTGCCAGCTTCAACAAGGAGACCCAGTACTTC. Amino acids: CASFNKETQYF. The variable domain in full, completed from reference TRBV18 and TRBJ2-5, reads NAGVMQNPRHLVRRRGQEARLRCSPMKGHSHVYWYRQLPEEGLKFMVYLQKENIIDESGMPKERFSAEFPKEGPSILRIQQVVRGDSAAYFCASFNKETQYFGPGTRLLVL.

The chain carries TRBV4-1 and TRBJ2-3; no clear D gene. The CDR3 is made up of 14 amino acids. From germline, CDR1 is MGHRA and CDR2 YSYEKL. The V end lost 0 bases, the J end lost 6 bases, and 10 bases lay between the germline ends. CDR3 region: CASSQEAFPDTQYF. In DNA, the CDR3 is TGCGCCAGCAGCCAAGAAGCTTTCCCTGATACGCAGTATTTT.

The chain has TRBV7-6 and TRBJ2-5; D perhaps matches TRBD2 (5 bases). Per the germline V gene, CDR1 is SGHVS and CDR2 is FNYEAQ. The CDR3 runs 16 residues. V lost 4 bases and J 0 bases, leaving 15 bases between the germline ends. The CDR3 coding sequence is TGTGCCAGCAGCTACGTCCGGATAGCGAACCAAGAGACCCAGTACTTC. Its translation is CASSYVRIANQETQYF.

Ten or more counts support this clonotype. The V and J genes are TRBV6-6 and TRBJ2-5; D call uncertain. This CDR3 is built from 12 residues. In germline, CDR1 is MNHNY, CDR2 SVGAGI (reference sequence). Trimming took 1 base from V and 2 from J, leaving 2 bases between them. CDR3 amino acids: CASSYLQETQYF. The CDR3 bases are TGTGCCAGCAGTTACTTGCAAGAGACCCAGTACTTC.

The chain is built from TRBV12-5 and TRBJ2-7; 10 bases agree with TRBD1. Near its end, the DNA agrees better with TRBJ2-1, so the J call may be wrong. The CDR3 extends over 15 amino acids. CDR1 LGHNT and CDR2 FRNRAP come from the germline V gene. The CDR3 spells CASGPGQGAYNEQFF. In DNA, the CDR3 is TGTGCTAGTGGCCCCGGACAGGGGGCCTACAATGAGCAGTTCTTC.

This chain joins TRBV7-2 and TRBJ1-2; D is unclear. V lost 5 bases, J lost 8 bases, and 18 bases lay in between. Germline V gives CDR1 SGHTA, CDR2 FQGNSA. The CDR3 is 14 amino acids. The CDR3 nucleotides read TGTGCCAGCAGCCTATGGTCCAATCGAGGGGGCTACACCTTC. This gives the protein CASSLWSNRGGYTF.

This clonotype occurred a few times. This chain links TRBV29-1 with TRBJ2-1; D is possibly TRBD1 or TRBD2 (5 bases each). The CDR3 extends over 13 amino acids. V was trimmed by 6 bases and J by 9 bases, leaving 18 bases between them. Germline V gene lookup returns CDR1 SQVTM and CDR2 ANQGSEA. The CDR3 loop is CSVPRVNRGEQFF. CDR3 coding DNA: TGCAGCGTGCCCAGGGTGAACCGGGGTGAGCAGTTCTTC.

The chain links TRBV2 to TRBJ2-5; D is unclear. This CDR3 contains 13 residues. The V gene lost 7 bases and the J gene lost 5 bases, with 14 bases spanning the gap. Germline loops: CDR1 SNHLY, CDR2 FYNNEI. CDR3 nucleotide sequence: TGTGCCAGCAAAAGTGTTTGGGCGGAGACCCAGTACTTC. Amino acids: CASKSVWAETQYF.

This clonotype has just a few counts. The chain combines TRBV9 with TRBJ1-1; tentative D call: TRBD1 (6 bases). The CDR3 has 15 amino acids. The V gene lost 5 bases and the J gene lost 3 bases, with 17 bases spanning the gap. The germline CDR1 and CDR2 sequences are SGDLS and YYNGEE. The DNA for the CDR3 is TGTGCCAGCAGTGACCTGTTAGGGGGGCACACTGAAGCTTTCTTT. Translated, it gives CASSDLLGGHTEAFF. Variable domain in full (rest from reference TRBV9 and TRBJ1-1): DSGVTQTPKHLITATGQRVTLRCSPRSGDLSVYWYQQSLDQGLQFLIQYYNGEERAKGNILERFSAQQFPDLHSELNLSSLELGDSALYFCASSDLLGGHTEAFFGQGTRLTVV.

The chain recombines TRBV7-2 with TRBJ1-1; D remains unclear. Looked up from germline, CDR1 is SGHTA and CDR2 is FQGNSA. The CDR3 runs 14 residues. The V gene lost 3 bases and the J gene lost 3 bases, with 11 bases spanning the gap. The CDR3 nucleotides read TGTGCCAGCAGCTTTCGTAGCCGGGACACTGAAGCTTTCTTT. Translating gives CASSFRSRDTEAFF.